Shown below are 32 T cell receptor beta chains from a single sample sequenced in a study of T cell responses to AZD1222 COVID-19 vaccine. The protocol was immunoSEQ multiplex PCR, while the TCRdb copy is restricted to in-frame clones and leaves out a portion. This table holds over 150,000 clones, roughly 94% found once. The sequencing used peripheral blood, collected on day 0 of MenACWY control vaccination. The receptor source for this set is an adult in good health.

The V gene is TRBV20-1, the J gene TRBJ2-5; D is unclear. The CDR3 totals 11 residues. Germline assignment: CDR1 DFQATT and CDR2 SNEGSKA (reference sequence). The V gene lost 3 bases and the J gene lost 5 bases, with 7 bases spanning the gap. CDR3 residues: CSASGLETQYF. In DNA, the CDR3 is TGCAGTGCTAGTGGGCTGGAGACCCAGTACTTC.

The rearrangement joins TRBV11-3 to TRBJ1-2; D might be TRBD1 (6 bases). Germline V gene data show CDR1 as SGHNT and CDR2 as YENEEA. This CDR3 contains 14 residues. V shed 1 base and J shed 6 bases, with 12 bases lying between them. CDR3 sequence (DNA): TGTGCCAGCAGCTTAGCCAGGACAGCTAATGGCTACACCTTC. The encoded protein is CASSLARTANGYTF.

The chain has TRBV4-3 and TRBJ1-2, with D perhaps matching TRBD1 (5 bases). Germline lookup yields CDR1 LGHNA and CDR2 YSLEER. Deletions cut 6 bases from V and 6 bases from J, with 14 bases between. This CDR3 is built from 13 residues. The CDR3 DNA follows: TGCGCCAGCAGATCCGTCAGGGATGATGGCTACACCTTC. This codes for CASRSVRDDGYTF.

CDR3 protein: CASGLGTSRFETQYF. CDR3 nucleotides: TGTGCTAGTGGTTTGGGGACTAGCCGATTTGAGACCCAGTACTTC. This rearrangement joins TRBV12-5 to TRBJ2-5, with 8 bases matching TRBD2. The CDR3 is made up of 15 amino acids. Germline lookup yields CDR1 LGHNT and CDR2 FRNRAP. Unmatched junction bases numbered 6, after V lost 1 base and J lost 5 bases.

V usage is TRBV3-1 (or the pseudogene TRBV3-2) and J usage is TRBJ1-1; 10 bases agree with TRBD1. Unmatched junction bases numbered 8, after V lost 4 bases and J lost 3 bases. Germline assignment: CDR1 LGHDT and CDR2 YNNKEL (reference sequence). This CDR3 comprises 16 residues. CDR3 in amino acids: CASSLLPTGGDTEAFF. The CDR3 DNA follows: TGTGCCAGCAGCCTCCTGCCGACAGGGGGCGACACTGAAGCTTTCTTT.

The V and J genes are TRBV5-5 and TRBJ1-2; no firm D call. The germline V gene encodes CDR1 SGHKS and CDR2 YYEKEE (reference sequence). Trimming shortened V by 0 bases and J by 0 bases, and 12 bases separated the two germline ends. The CDR3 covers 16 residues. CDR3 nucleotides: TGTGCCAGCAGCTTGGGCTCAGGCGTTGCTAACTATGGCTACACCTTC. Its protein product is CASSLGSGVANYGYTF.

This rearrangement joins TRBV10-3 to TRBJ1-2; D not resolved. Germline CDR1 ENHRY, CDR2 SYGVKD. The CDR3 runs to 13 residues. The V end was cut by 8 bases, the J end by 3 bases, with 13 bases between. CDR3 coding DNA: TGTGCCATCCTGCCGGACCAGGACTATGGCTACACCTTC. Translating gives CAILPDQDYGYTF.

This clone was counted between two and nine times. This sequence joins TRBV5-1 and TRBJ2-2, with 7 bases aligning to TRBD1. V shed 4 bases and J 4 bases; nucleotides not matched to a gene: 7. CDR1 is SGHRS and CDR2 is YFSETQ in the germline V gene. The CDR3 extends over 15 amino acids. CDR3 residues: CASSEGTVRTGELFF. The CDR3, as DNA: TGCGCCAGCAGCGAGGGGACAGTTCGCACCGGGGAGCTGTTTTTT. The complete variable domain, with remaining parts taken from reference TRBV5-1 and TRBJ2-2, reads KAGVTQTPRYLIKTRGQQVTLSCSPISGHRSVSWYQQTPGQGLQFLFEYFSETQRNKGNFPGRFSGRQFSNSRSEMNVSTLELGDSALYLCASSEGTVRTGELFFGEGSRLTVL.

The rearrangement uses TRBV27 and TRBJ2-3; D remains ambiguous. This CDR3 contains 15 residues. The V gene lost 2 bases and the J gene lost 6 bases, with 15 bases spanning the gap. The germline CDR1 and CDR2 sequences are MNHEY and SMNVEV (reference sequence). This CDR3 reads CASSLVDDLSDTQYF. CDR3 bases: TGTGCCAGCAGTTTAGTAGACGACTTATCGGATACGCAGTATTTT.

The genes are TRBV11-2 and TRBJ2-7; 8 positions match TRBD2. CDR1 is SGHAT and CDR2 is FQNNGV in the germline V gene. The CDR3 runs to 16 residues. Trimming removed 5 bases from V and 5 bases from J; junction bases left unmatched: 14. The CDR3 nucleotides read TGTGCCAGCAGCCCACTCAACCGGGGGGGTTCCAACGAGCAGTACTTC. It codes for CASSPLNRGGSNEQYF.

As regards this clone: In the same sample, other DNA sequences code for this CDR3. This chain joins TRBV2 and TRBJ1-5, with TRBD1 as a possible D gene (5 bases). The V gene lost 6 bases and the J gene lost 2 bases, with 8 bases spanning the gap. The V gene's germline CDR1 is SNHLY and CDR2 FYNNEI. This CDR3 is built from 13 residues. Here the CDR3 DNA reads TGTGCCAGCAGGAGGGGCGGCAATCAGCCCCAGCATTTT. It is translated as CASRRGGNQPQHF.

This chain connects TRBV5-1 to TRBJ2-1; TRBD2 aligns across 13 bases. V shed 4 bases, J shed 5 bases, and the junction held 12 bases outside the gene matches. Germline V CDR1 and CDR2: SGHRS, YFSETQ. This CDR3 region has 18 residues. CDR3 protein: CASSKGLAGIGGHNEQFF. In DNA form, the CDR3 reads TGCGCCAGCAGCAAGGGACTAGCGGGAATTGGAGGGCACAATGAGCAGTTCTTC.

The J gene is TRBJ2-6, the V gene TRBV9; 9 nucleotides align to TRBD1. CDR3 length: 19 amino acids. Per the germline V gene, CDR1 is SGDLS and CDR2 is YYNGEE. Trimming cost V 2 bases and J 0 bases; bases outside gene matches: 9. CDR3 protein: CASSVTPGTGSSGANVLTF. CDR3 DNA sequence: TGTGCCAGCAGCGTCACCCCCGGGACAGGGAGCTCTGGGGCCAACGTCCTGACTTTC.

The chain couples TRBV5-1 to TRBJ2-1; 10 nucleotides agree with TRBD2. The CDR3 is 15 residues long. Germline-derived CDR1 and CDR2 are SGHRS and YFSETQ. Trimming at V came to 4 bases and at J to 5 bases, leaving 6 bases not matched to a gene. The DNA for the CDR3 is TGCGCCAGCAGCACAACTAGCGGGGCTCACAATGAGCAGTTCTTC. Its protein is CASSTTSGAHNEQFF.

The chain recombines TRBV11-3 with TRBJ2-3; D may be TRBD1 (5 bases). Trimming shortened V by 0 bases and J by 1 base, and 17 bases separated the two germline ends. This CDR3 comprises 18 residues. Germline V CDR1 and CDR2: SGHNT, YENEEA. CDR3 protein: CASSLDRVGVSGTDTQYF. Written as DNA, the CDR3 is TGTGCCAGCAGCTTAGATCGAGTAGGGGTCAGTGGCACAGATACGCAGTATTTT. Full variable domain (missing parts from reference TRBV11-3 and TRBJ2-3): EAGVVQSPRYKIIEKKQPVAFWCNPISGHNTLYWYLQNLGQGPELLIRYENEEAVDDSQLPKDRFSAERLKGVDSTLKIQPAELGDSAVYLCASSLDRVGVSGTDTQYFGPGTRLTVL.

The chain links TRBV21-1 to TRBJ2-3; TRBD1 is the table's D call, not checked against the DNA. TRBV21-1 is given as a pseudogene. The CDR3 loop spans 16 amino acids. The chain's CDR3 is CASSKGWTGGTDTQYF. The CDR3 region has the DNA TGTGCCAGCAGCAAAGGGTGGACAGGGGGCACAGATACGCAGTATTTT.

The chain couples TRBV6-1 to TRBJ2-7; 11 positions agree with TRBD2. V lost 1 base to trimming and J lost 2 bases; unmatched junction nucleotides: 7. The CDR3 consists of 17 residues. Germline values: CDR1 MNHNS, CDR2 SASEGT. The CDR3 loop is CASSEGMGTSGAYEQYF. CDR3 in DNA: TGTGCCAGCAGTGAAGGTATGGGGACTAGCGGTGCCTACGAGCAGTACTTC.

This sequence joins TRBV28 and TRBJ1-1, with 7 bases matching TRBD1. V was pared by 5 bases and J by 0 bases, with 6 bases of the junction left unmatched. Germline-derived CDR1 and CDR2 are MDHEN and SYDVKM. This CDR3 has 15 residues. The CDR3 DNA reads as TGTGCCAGCAGTCCCACAGGGGTAATGAACACTGAAGCTTTCTTT. This sequence encodes CASSPTGVMNTEAFF.

The chain uses TRBV12-3 or TRBV12-4 and TRBJ1-2; D uncertain. The CDR3 consists of 12 residues. The V and J ends lost 7 bases and 4 bases respectively, with 10 bases between them. In DNA, the CDR3 is TGTGCCAGCACTGTGTGGAGCTATGGCTACACCTTC. This translates into CASTVWSYGYTF.

The chain is built from TRBV4-1 and TRBJ1-2; the match to TRBD1 covers 7 bases. The CDR3 totals 13 residues. Germline CDR1 is MGHRA and CDR2 is YSYEKL. The ends lost 0 bases at V and 8 bases at J; junction bases unmatched: 3. CDR3 sequence (DNA): TGCGCCAGCAGCCAAGACCAGACAGGGGGCTACACCTTC. It encodes CASSQDQTGGYTF.

J is TRBJ1-1 and V is TRBV11-2; D is possibly TRBD1 (5 bases). V lost 5 bases to trimming and J lost 4 bases, with 14 bases between them. CDR1 and CDR2 (germline): SGHAT, FQNNGV. This CDR3 is built from 14 residues. The DNA of the CDR3 is TGTGCCAGCAGCCAACAGGACCGGGGCACTGAAGCTTTCTTT. Residues: CASSQQDRGTEAFF.

This sequence joins TRBV3-1 (or the pseudogene TRBV3-2) and TRBJ2-7; the D gene is possibly TRBD1 (6 bases). Trimming removed 5 bases from V and 2 bases from J, with 13 bases in between. This CDR3 has 14 residues. Germline values: CDR1 LGHDT, CDR2 YNNKEL (reference sequence). CDR3 in amino acids: CASSMPGQTYEQYF. The CDR3 bases are TGTGCCAGCAGCATGCCGGGACAAACCTACGAGCAGTACTTC.

The chain is built from TRBV3-1 (or the pseudogene TRBV3-2) and TRBJ2-5; D is perhaps TRBD2 (6 bases). Germline-derived CDR1 and CDR2 are LGHDT and YNNKEL (reference sequence). This CDR3 is 14 amino acids long. Deletions cut 1 base from V and 5 bases from J, with 11 bases between. Here the CDR3 DNA reads TGTGCCAGCAGCCAAGGGACTATTACGGAGACCCAGTACTTC. Its protein is CASSQGTITETQYF.

The rearrangement uses TRBV3-1 (or the pseudogene TRBV3-2) and TRBJ1-1; 8 bases align to TRBD1. Germline CDR1 and CDR2: LGHDT and YNNKEL (reference sequence). With V trimmed by 0 bases and J by 8 bases, 2 bases remained unmatched. The CDR3 runs 13 residues. DNA of the CDR3: TGTGCCAGCAGCCAAGACAGGGGGCTAGAAGCTTTCTTT. The encoded protein is CASSQDRGLEAFF.

This chain uses TRBV10-3 with TRBJ2-7; 9 nucleotides line up with TRBD2. This CDR3 spans 17 amino acids. Germline CDR1 ENHRY, CDR2 SYGVKD. J was trimmed by 2 bases and V by 3 bases; bases with no gene match: 11. The CDR3 spells CAISDWASGTRPYEQYF. CDR3 DNA: TGTGCCATCAGTGATTGGGCTAGCGGGACGAGACCCTACGAGCAGTACTTC.

This clone was counted once. The genes are TRBV6-5 and TRBJ2-7; no reliable D call. Per the germline V gene, CDR1 is MNHEY and CDR2 is SVGAGI. This CDR3 has 14 residues. Trimming took 10 bases from V and 3 from J, leaving 19 bases between them. The CDR3 region has the DNA TGTGCCACCAACCCGGACGACGTTTTCTACGAGCAGTACTTC. Its translation: CATNPDDVFYEQYF.

The count of this clone is one. The chain joins TRBV12-3 or TRBV12-4 to TRBJ1-5; D not certain. The CDR3 sequence is 13 residues long. V lost 1 base and J 9 bases, leaving 10 bases between the germline ends. CDR3 sequence reads: CASSLGGVRPQHF. As DNA, the CDR3 is TGTGCCAGCAGTTTAGGGGGAGTTCGGCCCCAGCATTTT.

The rearrangement uses TRBV19 and TRBJ1-2; D possibly corresponds to TRBD1 (5 bases). Trimming shortened V by 6 bases and J by 7 bases, and 15 bases separated the two germline ends. Per the germline V gene, CDR1 is LNHDA and CDR2 is SQIVND (reference sequence). CDR3 length: 13 amino acids. The CDR3 DNA reads TGTGCCAGTAGGGAACCGGGGCTCCCTGGCTACACCTTC. It encodes CASREPGLPGYTF.

V gene TRBV7-9 combines with J gene TRBJ2-1; 9 nucleotides line up with TRBD2. The germline gives CDR1 SEHNR, CDR2 FQNEAQ (reference sequence). V shed 2 bases, J shed 5 bases, and the junction held 13 bases outside the gene matches. This CDR3 contains 18 residues. The CDR3 loop reads CASSLRSRVTSGHNEQFF. The DNA of the CDR3 is TGTGCCAGCAGCTTAAGGTCCCGGGTGACTAGCGGCCACAATGAGCAGTTCTTC.

CDR3: CASSLDAEANYGYTF. CDR3 nucleotides: TGTGCCAGCAGCTTAGACGCGGAGGCTAACTATGGCTACACCTTC. The chain has TRBV11-3 and TRBJ1-2; D unresolved. With 0 bases removed from V and 0 bases from J, the gap between germline ends came to 8 bases. The CDR3 extends over 15 amino acids. The V gene's germline CDR1 is SGHNT and CDR2 YENEEA.

The chain has TRBV7-2 and TRBJ2-1; D is perhaps TRBD2 (6 bases). Germline assignment: CDR1 SGHTA and CDR2 FQGNSA. This CDR3 contains 14 residues. The V and J ends lost 5 bases and 3 bases respectively, with 11 bases between them. CDR3 loop: CASSPRTNYNEQFF. CDR3 DNA sequence: TGTGCCAGCAGCCCCAGGACTAACTACAATGAGCAGTTCTTC.

The J gene is TRBJ2-7, the V gene TRBV15; D is unresolved. The CDR3 runs to 14 residues. Between the trimmed V and J ends, which lost 2 bases and 0 bases, there was a span of 8 bases. The germline V gene encodes CDR1 LNHNV and CDR2 YYDKDF (reference sequence). CDR3 protein: CATSRTDGSYEQYF. CDR3 nucleotides: TGTGCCACCAGCAGAACTGACGGCTCCTACGAGCAGTACTTC.